This is a list of T cell receptor beta chains from one sample in a study of monozygotic twins with inflammatory bowel disease. TCRdb processed the 5' RACE reads again and assigns one entry to each CDR3 protein, with no DNA. The sample table sets out approximately 340,000 distinct CDR3 sequences. Sequencing used blood. Receptor source: a human donor with ulcerative colitis or Crohn's disease, or a healthy co-twin of an affected twin (not recorded which). The CDR3 runs from the conserved cysteine through the conserved F or W.

V gene	J gene	CDR3 protein
TRBV7-2	TRBJ1-6	CASNPTGSSYNSPLHF
TRBV19	TRBJ2-7	CASSMAALAGNEQYF
TRBV5-1	TRBJ2-7	CASSLRTTGEQYF
TRBV25-1	TRBJ1-1	CASSGTGAFLVSTEAFF
TRBV5-1	TRBJ1-3	CASDSTGGNTIYF
TRBV5-6	TRBJ2-7	CASSFPGRWEQYF
TRBV27	TRBJ2-3	CASSPTSEGAVDTQYF
TRBV28	TRBJ2-1	CATQGVGSYNEQFF
TRBV20-1	TRBJ1-4	CSARDGTALRRGEKLFF
TRBV5-6	TRBJ2-3	CASSLAGSGEQDTQYF
TRBV12-3/TRBV12-4	TRBJ1-1	CASSPGQPGNTEAFF
TRBV5-1	TRBJ1-6	CASSLVVGSNSPLHF
TRBV28	TRBJ2-7	CASSFQGRGSYEQYF
TRBV4-3	TRBJ2-3	CASSLLAGTTDTQYF
TRBV10-3	TRBJ1-2	CAISGPIQGVDYGYTF
TRBV18	TRBJ2-6	CASSQDRGGGANVLTF
TRBV7-2	TRBJ2-2	CASKFSGNGELFF
TRBV7-9	TRBJ2-5	CASGLVGRGETQYF
TRBV20-1	TRBJ2-5	CSARQGQETQYF
TRBV15	TRBJ2-3	CATSRDRRISTDTQYF
TRBV20-1	TRBJ2-7	CSAKKPSGGAYEQYF
TRBV20-1	TRBJ1-1	CSARDSWKTGNSPEAFF
TRBV20-1	TRBJ2-4	CSARDSGNIQYF
TRBV20-1	TRBJ2-4	CSAKRELAKNIQYF
TRBV6-4	TRBJ2-7	CASGLLGPSYEQYF
TRBV20-1	TRBJ2-1	CSARDQGGPEPNEQFF
TRBV5-1	TRBJ2-7	CASSLVPPSRSSPYEQYF